The clone carrying this TCR beta chain has just one count. Only in-frame clones appear in the TCRdb table, and some are missing; sequencing was by immunoSEQ multiplex PCR. The profile shows 150,000 to 200,000 clones, around 86% of them singletons. These data are taken from a study of blood T cell repertoires in COVID-19. The origin of this receptor is a man aged 18-30 years with acute or convalescent COVID-19. The sequencing sample was made of peripheral blood.

The CDR3: CASTTTTRENTGELFF. CDR3 sequence (DNA): TGTGCCAGCACCACGACGACACGGGAGAACACCGGGGAGCTGTTTTTT. This chain connects TRBV5-4 to TRBJ2-2; perhaps TRBD2 as D (5 bases). Germline V gene data show CDR1 as SGHNT and CDR2 as YYREEE (reference sequence). This CDR3 spans 16 amino acids. V was trimmed by 6 bases and J by 1 base, leaving 16 bases between them. Full variable domain (remainder filled in from reference TRBV5-4 and TRBJ2-2): ETGVTQSPTHLIKTRGQQVTLRCSSQSGHNTVSWYQQALGQGPQFIFQYYREEENGRGNFPPRFSGLQFPNYSSELNVNALELDDSALYLCASTTTTRENTGELFFGEGSRLTVL.